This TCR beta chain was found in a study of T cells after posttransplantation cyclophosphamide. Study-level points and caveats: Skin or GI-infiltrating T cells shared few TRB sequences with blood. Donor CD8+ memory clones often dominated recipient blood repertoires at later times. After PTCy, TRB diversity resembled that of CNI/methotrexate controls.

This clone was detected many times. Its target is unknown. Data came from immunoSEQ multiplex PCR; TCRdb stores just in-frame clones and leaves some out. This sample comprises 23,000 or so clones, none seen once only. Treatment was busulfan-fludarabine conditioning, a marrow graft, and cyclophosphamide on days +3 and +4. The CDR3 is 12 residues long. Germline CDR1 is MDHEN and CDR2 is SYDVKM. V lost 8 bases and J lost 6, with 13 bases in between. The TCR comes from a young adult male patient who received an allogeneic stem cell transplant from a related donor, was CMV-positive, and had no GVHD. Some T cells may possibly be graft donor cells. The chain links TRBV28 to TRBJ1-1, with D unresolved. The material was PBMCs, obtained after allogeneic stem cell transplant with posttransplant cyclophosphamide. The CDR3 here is CASAIRSAEAFF. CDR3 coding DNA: TGTGCCAGCGCCATCCGGTCTGCTGAAGCTTTCTTT.